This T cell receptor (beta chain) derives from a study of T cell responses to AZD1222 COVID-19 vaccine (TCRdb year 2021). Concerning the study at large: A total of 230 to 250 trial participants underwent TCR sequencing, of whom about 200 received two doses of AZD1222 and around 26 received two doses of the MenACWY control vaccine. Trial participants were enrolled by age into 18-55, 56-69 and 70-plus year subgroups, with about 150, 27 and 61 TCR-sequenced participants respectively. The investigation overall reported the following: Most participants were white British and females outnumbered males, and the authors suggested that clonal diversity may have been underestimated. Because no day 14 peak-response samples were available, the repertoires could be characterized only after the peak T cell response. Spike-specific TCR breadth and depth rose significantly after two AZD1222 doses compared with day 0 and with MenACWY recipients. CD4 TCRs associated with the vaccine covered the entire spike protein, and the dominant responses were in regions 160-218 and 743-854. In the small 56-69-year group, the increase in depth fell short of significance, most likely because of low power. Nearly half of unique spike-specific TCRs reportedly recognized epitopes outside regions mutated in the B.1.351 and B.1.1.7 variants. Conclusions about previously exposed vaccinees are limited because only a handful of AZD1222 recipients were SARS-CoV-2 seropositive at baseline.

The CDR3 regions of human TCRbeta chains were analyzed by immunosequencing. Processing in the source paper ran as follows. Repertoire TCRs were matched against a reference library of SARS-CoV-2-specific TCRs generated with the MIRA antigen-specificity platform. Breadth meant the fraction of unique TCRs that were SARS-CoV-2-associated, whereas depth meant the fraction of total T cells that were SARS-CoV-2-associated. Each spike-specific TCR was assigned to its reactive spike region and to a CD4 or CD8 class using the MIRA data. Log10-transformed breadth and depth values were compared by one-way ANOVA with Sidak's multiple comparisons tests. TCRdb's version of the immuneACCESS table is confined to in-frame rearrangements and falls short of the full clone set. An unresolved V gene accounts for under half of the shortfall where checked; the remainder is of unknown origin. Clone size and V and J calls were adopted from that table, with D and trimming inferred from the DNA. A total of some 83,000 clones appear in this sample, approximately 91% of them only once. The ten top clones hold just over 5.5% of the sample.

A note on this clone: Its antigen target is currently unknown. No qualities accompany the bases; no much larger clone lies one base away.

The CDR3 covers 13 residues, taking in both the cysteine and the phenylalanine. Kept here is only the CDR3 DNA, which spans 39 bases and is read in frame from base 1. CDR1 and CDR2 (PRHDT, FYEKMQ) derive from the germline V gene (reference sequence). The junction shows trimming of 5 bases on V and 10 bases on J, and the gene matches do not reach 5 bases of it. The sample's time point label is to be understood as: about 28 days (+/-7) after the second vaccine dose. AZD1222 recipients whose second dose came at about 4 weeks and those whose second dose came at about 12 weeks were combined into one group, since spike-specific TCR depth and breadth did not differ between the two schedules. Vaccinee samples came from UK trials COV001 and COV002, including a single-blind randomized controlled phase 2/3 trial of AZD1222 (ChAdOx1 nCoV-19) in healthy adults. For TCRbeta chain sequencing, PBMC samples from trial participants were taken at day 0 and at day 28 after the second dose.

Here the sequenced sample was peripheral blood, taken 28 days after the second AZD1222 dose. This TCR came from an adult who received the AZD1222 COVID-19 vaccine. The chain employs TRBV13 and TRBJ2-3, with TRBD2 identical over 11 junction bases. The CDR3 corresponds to CASSVSGGAAQYF. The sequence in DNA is TGTGCCAGCAGCGTTAGCGGGGGGGCGGCGCAGTATTTT.